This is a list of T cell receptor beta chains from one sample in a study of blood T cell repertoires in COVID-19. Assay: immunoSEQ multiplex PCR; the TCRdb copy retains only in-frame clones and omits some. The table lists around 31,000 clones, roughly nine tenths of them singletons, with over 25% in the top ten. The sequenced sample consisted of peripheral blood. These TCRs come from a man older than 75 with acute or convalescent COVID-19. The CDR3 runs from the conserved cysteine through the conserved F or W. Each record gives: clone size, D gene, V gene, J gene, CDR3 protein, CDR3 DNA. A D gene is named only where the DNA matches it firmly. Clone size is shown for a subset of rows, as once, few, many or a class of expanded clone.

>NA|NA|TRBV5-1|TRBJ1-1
CASSFSWSTEAFF
TGCGCCAGCAGCTTTAGTTGGAGCACTGAAGCTTTCTTT
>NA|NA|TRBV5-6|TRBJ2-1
CASSPKFTSSYNEQFF
TGTGCCAGCAGCCCAAAATTTACCAGCTCCTACAATGAGCAGTTCTTC
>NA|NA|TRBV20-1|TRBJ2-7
CSARSVYEQYF
TGCAGTGCTAGATCGGTTTACGAGCAGTACTTC
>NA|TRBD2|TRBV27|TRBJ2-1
CASSLSGGSSYNEQFF
TGTGCCAGCAGTTTATCTGGCGGGAGCTCCTACAATGAGCAGTTCTTC
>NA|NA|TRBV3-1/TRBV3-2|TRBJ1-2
CASSYGTIYGYTF
TGTGCCAGCAGTTACGGGACAATCTATGGCTACACCTTC
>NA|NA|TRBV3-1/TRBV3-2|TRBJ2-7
CANSLNVLASEQYF
TGTGCCAACAGCCTCAACGTCCTAGCGAGCGAGCAGTACTTC
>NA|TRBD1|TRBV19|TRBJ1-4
CASSPNTGVRAEKLFF
TGTGCCAGTAGTCCGAATACAGGGGTAAGGGCTGAAAAACTGTTTTTT
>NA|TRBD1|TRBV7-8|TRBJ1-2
CASSPNRGRGYGYTF
TGTGCCAGCAGCCCGAACAGGGGGCGAGGCTATGGCTACACCTTC
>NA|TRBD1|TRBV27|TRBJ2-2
CASKPRTGVVGELFF
TGTGCCAGCAAACCGAGGACAGGTGTGGTCGGGGAGCTGTTTTTT
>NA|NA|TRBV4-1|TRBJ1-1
CASSPAWGQLGAFF
TGCGCCAGCAGCCCGGCTTGGGGGCAGCTGGGAGCTTTCTTT
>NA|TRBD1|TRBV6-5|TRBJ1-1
CASSRDRRVNTEAFF
TGTGCCAGCAGTCGGGACAGGAGGGTGAACACTGAAGCTTTCTTT
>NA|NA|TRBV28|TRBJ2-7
CASSLSGRTYEQYF
TGTGCCAGCAGTTTGTCAGGTCGCACCTACGAGCAGTACTTC
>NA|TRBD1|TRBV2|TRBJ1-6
CASSSLTGYNSPLHF
TGTGCCAGCAGTTCCCTGACAGGGTATAATTCACCCCTCCACTTT
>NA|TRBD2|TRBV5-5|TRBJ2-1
CASSRLAGVYNEQFF
TGTGCCAGCAGCAGACTAGCGGGAGTTTACAATGAGCAGTTCTTC
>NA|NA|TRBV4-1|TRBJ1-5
CASSQDQAVPNQPQHF
TGCGCCAGCAGCCAAGACCAGGCTGTCCCCAATCAGCCCCAGCATTTT
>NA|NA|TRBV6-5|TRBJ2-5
CASMGRGPRETQYF
TGTGCCAGCATGGGGCGGGGGCCTCGGGAGACCCAGTACTTC
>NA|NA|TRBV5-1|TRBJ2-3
CASSTDRPTDTQYF
TGCGCCAGCAGCACAGACAGGCCCACAGATACGCAGTATTTT
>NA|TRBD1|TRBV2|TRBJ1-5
CASSQDRGGNQPQHF
TGTGCCAGCAGCCAGGACAGGGGAGGGAATCAGCCCCAGCATTTT
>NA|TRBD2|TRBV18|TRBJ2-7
CASSGTSGNSYEQYF
TGTGCCAGCTCAGGGACTAGCGGGAACTCCTACGAGCAGTACTTC
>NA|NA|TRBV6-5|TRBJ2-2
CATGVGGTGELFF
TGTGCCACCGGGGTGGGGGGAACCGGGGAGCTGTTTTTT
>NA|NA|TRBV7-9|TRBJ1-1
CASSLMGAGTEAFF
TGTGCCAGCAGCCTGATGGGGGCCGGGACTGAAGCTTTCTTT
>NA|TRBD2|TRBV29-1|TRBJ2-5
CSVEGLAGGPREETQYF
TGCAGCGTTGAGGGACTAGCGGGAGGGCCGAGGGAAGAGACCCAGTACTTC
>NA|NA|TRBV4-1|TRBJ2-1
CASSQEGGINEQFF
TGCGCCAGCAGCCAAGAAGGAGGAATCAATGAGCAGTTCTTC
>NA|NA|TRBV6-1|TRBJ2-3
CASSDNPGPDTQYF
TGTGCCAGCAGTGATAACCCTGGGCCAGATACGCAGTATTTT
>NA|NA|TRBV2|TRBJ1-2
CASSPQGPKDYGYTF
TGTGCCAGCAGTCCACAGGGCCCCAAGGACTATGGCTACACCTTC
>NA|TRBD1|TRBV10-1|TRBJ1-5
CASRPGQHLYSNQPQHF
TGCGCCAGCAGACCGGGACAGCATTTGTATAGCAATCAGCCCCAGCATTTT
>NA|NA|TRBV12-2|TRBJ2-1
CASRLGLAGAYNEQFF
TGTGCAAGTCGCTTAGGACTAGCGGGAGCCTACAATGAGCAGTTCTTC
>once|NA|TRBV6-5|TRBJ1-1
CASSFGRLGGEAFF
TGTGCCAGCAGTTTTGGACGGCTCGGAGGGGAAGCTTTCTTT
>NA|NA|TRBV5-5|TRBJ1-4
CASSLGLFLNGANEKLFF
TGTGCCAGCAGCTTGGGACTCTTTCTTAACGGAGCTAATGAAAAACTGTTTTTT
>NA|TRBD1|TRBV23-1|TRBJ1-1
CASPLPGTGNTEAFF
TGCGCCAGCCCCCTCCCTGGGACAGGGAACACTGAAGCTTTCTTT
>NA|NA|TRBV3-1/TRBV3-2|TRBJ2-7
CASSQDVGQPYEQYF
TGTGCCAGCAGCCAAGATGTGGGCCAACCCTACGAGCAGTACTTC
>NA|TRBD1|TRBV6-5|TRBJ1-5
CASRPGQGVDQPQHF
TGTGCCAGCAGGCCGGGACAGGGAGTCGATCAGCCCCAGCATTTT
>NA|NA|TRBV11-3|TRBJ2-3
CASSFGGTGDTQYF
TGTGCCAGCAGCTTCGGCGGGACCGGGGATACGCAGTATTTT
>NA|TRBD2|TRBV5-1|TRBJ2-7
CASSLRLAGDEQYF
TGCGCCAGCAGCTTGAGACTAGCGGGAGACGAGCAGTACTTC
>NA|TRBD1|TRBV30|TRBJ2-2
CAWSVSRQGPTGELFF
TGTGCCTGGAGCGTATCACGACAGGGACCCACCGGGGAGCTGTTTTTT
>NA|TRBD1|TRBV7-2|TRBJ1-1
CASSSRTGWTTEAFF
TGTGCCAGCAGCTCCCGGACAGGATGGACCACTGAAGCTTTCTTT
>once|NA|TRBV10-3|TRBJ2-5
CAISPSQETQYF
TGTGCCATCAGCCCGTCCCAGGAGACCCAGTACTTC
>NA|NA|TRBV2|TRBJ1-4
CASSSTGRNEKLFF
TGTGCCAGCAGCTCTACAGGAAGAAATGAAAAACTGTTTTTT
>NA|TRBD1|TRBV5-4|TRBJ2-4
CASSLHAGTGRNIQYF
TGTGCCAGCAGCTTACATGCCGGGACAGGGCGTAACATTCAGTACTTC
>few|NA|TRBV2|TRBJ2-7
CASSEVNEQYF
TGTGCCAGCAGTGAAGTAAACGAGCAGTACTTC
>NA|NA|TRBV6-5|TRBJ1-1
CASSYSNRVSNTEAFF
TGTGCCAGCAGTTACTCGAACAGGGTATCGAACACTGAAGCTTTCTTT
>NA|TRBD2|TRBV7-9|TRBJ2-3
CASRKKGLAGVLDTQYF
TGTGCCAGCCGTAAAAAAGGACTAGCGGGAGTTTTAGATACGCAGTATTTT
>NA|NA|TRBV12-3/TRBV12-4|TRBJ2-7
CASSRGSYEQYF
TGTGCCAGCAGTAGGGGTTCCTACGAGCAGTACTTC
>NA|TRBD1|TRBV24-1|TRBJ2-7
CATSRDRGGEQYF
TGTGCCACGAGCCGGGACAGAGGGGGCGAGCAGTACTTC
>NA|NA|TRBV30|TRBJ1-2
CAWSLKGARSGYTF
TGTGCCTGGAGTTTGAAAGGGGCACGCTCCGGCTACACCTTC
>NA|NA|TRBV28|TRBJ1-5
CASRPRAGQPQHF
TGTGCCAGCAGGCCAAGGGCGGGTCAGCCCCAGCATTTT
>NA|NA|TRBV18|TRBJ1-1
CASSPAPSSDKANTEAFF
TGTGCCAGCTCACCTGCCCCTTCCTCTGACAAAGCGAACACTGAAGCTTTCTTT
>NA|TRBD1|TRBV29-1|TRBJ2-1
CSVVPGGSLGEQFF
TGCAGCGTTGTGCCAGGGGGCTCTTTAGGTGAGCAGTTCTTC
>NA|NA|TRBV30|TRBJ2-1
CAWSVKHEQFF
TGTGCCTGGAGTGTAAAGCATGAGCAGTTCTTC
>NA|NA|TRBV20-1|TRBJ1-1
CSAAENTEAFF
TGCAGTGCAGCGGAAAACACTGAAGCTTTCTTT
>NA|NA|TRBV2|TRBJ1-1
CASTKQGRNTEAFF
TGTGCCAGCACCAAACAGGGCCGGAACACTGAAGCTTTCTTT
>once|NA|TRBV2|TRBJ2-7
CASSEGTGRTYEQYF
TGTGCCAGCAGTGAAGGTACAGGGAGAACCTACGAGCAGTACTTC
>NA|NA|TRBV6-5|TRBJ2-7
CASSSDLSNSYEQYF
TGTGCCAGCAGTTCGGACTTGTCCAACTCCTACGAGCAGTACTTC
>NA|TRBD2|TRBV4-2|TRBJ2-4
CASSPLSGTSGQNIQYF
TGTGCCAGCAGTCCCTTGTCCGGGACTAGCGGGCAAAACATTCAGTACTTC
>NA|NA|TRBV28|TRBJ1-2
CASNSLGGYPQSYGYTF
TGTGCCAGCAACAGTTTGGGGGGATACCCCCAAAGTTATGGCTACACCTTC
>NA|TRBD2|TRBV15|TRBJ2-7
CATSRDLAGGLYEQYF
TGTGCCACCAGCAGAGATCTAGCGGGAGGATTGTACGAGCAGTACTTC
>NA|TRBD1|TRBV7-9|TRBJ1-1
CASSPRAGGAVDTEAFF
TGTGCCAGCAGCCCGCGAGCAGGGGGCGCGGTGGACACTGAAGCTTTCTTT
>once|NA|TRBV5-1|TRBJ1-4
CASSWGPATNEKLFF
TGCGCCAGCAGCTGGGGGCCCGCAACTAATGAAAAACTGTTTTTT
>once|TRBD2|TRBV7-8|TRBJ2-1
CASSLTGLAGGYNEQFF
TGTGCCAGCAGCCTCACGGGACTAGCGGGGGGATACAATGAGCAGTTCTTC
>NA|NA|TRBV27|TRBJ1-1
CASSPLWGPMGAFF
TGTGCCAGCAGTCCCTTGTGGGGCCCTATGGGAGCTTTCTTT